Below, one T cell receptor beta chain is given with its context. This sample was included in a study of T cell responses to AZD1222 COVID-19 vaccine. CDR3 size: 12 residues. Germline V CDR1 and CDR2: KGHSH, LQKENI. V lost 3 bases to trimming and J lost 5 bases, with 7 bases between them. Data came from immunoSEQ multiplex PCR; TCRdb stores just in-frame clones and leaves some out. The profile shows about 270,000 clones, around 92% of them singletons. The source is an adult who received the AZD1222 COVID-19 vaccine. The genes are TRBV18 and TRBJ2-5; unclear D gene. The sequences come from peripheral blood, collected 28 days after the second AZD1222 dose. CDR3 sequence: CASSPSEETQYF. CDR3 in DNA: TGTGCCAGCTCACCTTCCGAGGAGACCCAGTACTTC.